These 8 T cell receptor beta chains came from one sample sequenced in a study of OX40 agonist ivuxolimab in advanced cancers. Produced via immunoSEQ multiplex PCR; TCRdb's table is partial and in-frame only. The sample includes about 82,000 clones, more than 70% of them seen just once. The sample was CD4+ or CD8+ T cells sorted from blood, taken in a trial of the OX40 agonist ivuxolimab. Receptor source: an adult with an advanced solid tumor such as melanoma, head and neck, liver or kidney cancer.

V and J are TRBV5-6 and TRBJ1-1, with 12 bases identical to TRBD1. Germline CDR1 and CDR2: SGHDT and YYEEEE. V shed 3 bases, J shed 5 bases, and the junction held 11 bases outside the gene matches. The CDR3 has 17 amino acids. The CDR3 here is CASSSPGQGAGRTEAFF. DNA for the CDR3: TGTGCCAGCAGCTCACCGGGACAGGGGGCCGGTCGGACTGAAGCTTTCTTT.

The J gene is TRBJ2-1, the V gene TRBV5-1; 16 bases match TRBD2. Germline V gene sequence: CDR1 SGHRS, CDR2 YFSETQ. This CDR3 contains 17 residues. V lost 4 bases and J lost 7; bases outside the gene matches: 8. CDR3 sequence reads: CASSPPGLAGGQNEQFF. The CDR3 nucleotides are TGCGCCAGCAGCCCTCCGGGACTAGCGGGAGGGCAGAATGAGCAGTTCTTC.

This chain joins TRBV4-1 and TRBJ2-2, with 7 bases lining up with TRBD1. The CDR3 is 17 residues long. Germline lookup yields CDR1 MGHRA and CDR2 YSYEKL. The J segment lost 0 bases and the V segment lost 6 bases, leaving 10 bases of the junction unmatched. The CDR3 DNA is TGCGCCAGCAGGCTAGGACCGGGACAGACGAACACCGGGGAGCTGTTTTTT. As protein: CASRLGPGQTNTGELFF.

The CDR3 is CASSQDPLGHSNQPQHF. CDR3 coding DNA: TGTGCCAGCAGCCAAGACCCTCTGGGACATAGCAATCAGCCCCAGCATTTT. The chain joins TRBV4-2 to TRBJ1-5, with a weak D call TRBD1 (6 bases). The ends were cut back, 0 bases at V and 0 bases at J, with 12 bases in the middle. Germline V gene sequence: CDR1 LGHNA, CDR2 YNFKEQ. The CDR3 is 17 amino acids.

The chain employs TRBV11-3 and TRBJ2-3; 10 nucleotides align to TRBD1. CDR3 length: 18 amino acids. Germline trimming cut 1 base from V and 1 base from J; bases unmatched to any gene: 8. Germline-derived CDR1 and CDR2 are SGHNT and YENEEA. CDR3 in amino acids: CASSLAPPGTGGTDTQYF. The DNA for the CDR3 is TGTGCCAGCAGCTTAGCCCCTCCTGGGACAGGGGGCACAGATACGCAGTATTTT.

The chain couples TRBV11-2 to TRBJ1-2; TRBD1 matches 7 bases. V lost 0 bases and J lost 4; bases outside the gene matches: 5. This CDR3 is built from 15 residues. CDR1 SGHAT and CDR2 FQNNGV come from the germline V gene. The CDR3, as DNA: TGTGCCAGCAGCTTAGATCCCGGACAGGTCTATGGCTACACCTTC. Translated: CASSLDPGQVYGYTF.

This chain links TRBV30 with TRBJ1-3; TRBD1 aligns across 7 bases. The CDR3 is 13 residues long. J lost 4 bases, V lost 5 bases, and 5 bases had no gene match. Germline V lookup: CDR1 GTSNPN, CDR2 SVGIG (reference sequence). This CDR3 is CAWGAGGGNTIYF. CDR3 coding DNA: TGTGCCTGGGGGGCAGGGGGAGGAAACACCATATATTTT.

This rearrangement joins TRBV5-1 to TRBJ2-2, with TRBD1 matching 10 bases. V was clipped by 2 bases and J by 4 bases; unmatched bases: 8. The germline V gene encodes CDR1 SGHRS and CDR2 YFSETQ. The CDR3 extends over 17 amino acids. CDR3 in DNA: TGCGCCAGCAGCTTCTCCCCGACAGGGGGCGGCACCGGGGAGCTGTTTTTT. Protein: CASSFSPTGGGTGELFF.